This T cell receptor beta chain came from a study of T cell repertoires in aging, cancer and after chemotherapy. Study outcomes and limitations: Loss of evenness, beyond lost richness, contributed to age-related TCR diversity decline in cancer patients. In each cancer cohort, median generation probability increased across chemotherapy, suggesting thymic output rebounded.

This clonotype appeared a single time. The antigen is not known. Amplification of TCR beta used genomic DNA extracted from peripheral blood. Rearranged V-D-J TRB sequences were amplified with a mixed TRB-A/B primer pool. TCRdb redid the calling of the multiplex PCR reads with MiXCR, one entry per CDR3 protein. The sample includes approximately 6,600 distinct CDR3 sequences, about 31% of them seen just once. This CDR3 region has 14 residues. V lost 0 bases and J lost 5, with 11 bases in between. Germline CDR1 reads DFQATT; CDR2 reads SNEGSKA (reference sequence). The sequenced material came from blood. This clonotype originated in a human donor with a blood cancer. The donor label of this sample is uncertain. The chain has TRBV20-1 and TRBJ2-1; no clear D gene. The DNA of the CDR3 is TGCAGTGCTAGAGACCCCGCCAAGAACAATGAGCAGTTCTTC. Encoded protein: CSARDPAKNNEQFF.